The 14 T cell receptor beta chains reported below all come from one sample, sequenced in a study of CD8 T cells in Susac syndrome. Random hexamers primed reverse transcription of about 0.45 to 1 ug RNA. MiXCR, applied by TCRdb to the immunoSEQ multiplex PCR reads, yields one record per CDR3 protein. In the table there are about 140,000 distinct CDR3 sequences, approximately 95% of which are singletons. Sequenced material: CD8+ T cells from PBMCs. The receptors stem from a human donor with Susac syndrome.

This rearrangement joins TRBV20-1 to TRBJ2-5; D is unclear. Trimming pared 7 bases from V and 6 bases from J, leaving 24 bases between. This CDR3 comprises 15 residues. Germline CDR1 reads DFQATT; CDR2 reads SNEGSKA (reference sequence). The CDR3 protein is CSDTWLLVVRKTQYF. The CDR3 DNA reads TGCAGTGACACGTGGTTGTTAGTTGTGAGAAAGACCCAGTACTTC.

The V and J genes are TRBV9 and TRBJ2-7; weak D call: TRBD1 (6 bases). V dropped 4 bases and J dropped 5 bases, with 10 bases sitting between them. The CDR3 has 12 amino acids. Germline V CDR1 and CDR2: SGDLS, YYNGEE. The CDR3 here is CASSPGVHEQYF. DNA for the CDR3: TGTGCCAGCAGCCCAGGGGTGCACGAGCAGTACTTC.

This chain connects TRBV9 to TRBJ2-1; perhaps TRBD2 as D (5 bases). With 0 bases removed from V and 5 bases from J, the gap between germline ends came to 12 bases. This CDR3 spans 15 amino acids. Germline V gives CDR1 SGDLS, CDR2 YYNGEE. CDR3 bases: TGTGCCAGCAGCGTAGATTTGGGGAGCGACAATGAGCAGTTCTTC. Its protein product is CASSVDLGSDNEQFF.

This chain joins TRBV6-6 and TRBJ1-5; the D gene is possibly TRBD1 (6 bases). Trimming shortened V by 4 bases and J by 6 bases, and 13 bases separated the two germline ends. CDR3 length equals 14 residues. Germline CDR1 and CDR2: MNHNY and SVGAGI (reference sequence). The CDR3 here is CASSFTGSAQPQHF. In DNA form, the CDR3 reads TGTGCCAGCAGTTTTACAGGGAGTGCTCAGCCCCAGCATTTT.

The genes are TRBV4-1 and TRBJ2-7; the match to TRBD2 covers 9 bases. The trim removed 3 bases at V and 6 bases at J, leaving 12 bases unmatched. The CDR3 length is 16 residues. Germline CDR1 reads MGHRA; CDR2 reads YSYEKL. CDR3 sequence: CASSQSPAGGESEQYF. CDR3 coding DNA: TGCGCCAGCAGCCAGTCTCCAGCGGGAGGAGAAAGCGAGCAGTACTTC.

The gene calls are TRBV11-2 and TRBJ2-5, with TRBD2 as a possible D gene (6 bases). The CDR3 totals 17 residues. Trimming pared 5 bases from V and 2 bases from J, leaving 21 bases between. Germline V gene data show CDR1 as SGHAT and CDR2 as FQNNGV. The chain's CDR3 is CASSPPPGLREQETQYF. CDR3 nucleotide sequence: TGTGCCAGCAGCCCACCGCCCGGACTACGGGAGCAAGAGACCCAGTACTTC.

The rearrangement uses TRBV9 and TRBJ2-3; D uncertain. CDR3 length: 15 residues. Looked up from germline, CDR1 is SGDLS and CDR2 is YYNGEE. The V gene lost 7 bases and the J gene lost 3 bases, with 18 bases spanning the gap. CDR3 amino acids: CASAPGPSSTDTQYF. CDR3 nucleotide sequence: TGTGCCAGCGCACCCGGCCCCTCGAGTACAGATACGCAGTATTTT.

J is TRBJ2-3 and V is TRBV9; D uncertain. The germline CDR1 and CDR2 sequences are SGDLS and YYNGEE. The CDR3 has 12 residues. V was trimmed by 3 bases and J by 5 bases, leaving 7 bases between them. The CDR3 DNA reads TGTGCCAGCAGCGAGTGGAGAGATACGCAGTATTTT. It codes for CASSEWRDTQYF.

This clonotype came up once. The rearrangement links TRBV7-6 to TRBJ2-7; 10 bases align to TRBD1. Germline trimming cut 0 bases from V and 2 bases from J; bases unmatched to any gene: 1. The CDR3 totals 15 residues. Germline V gene sequence: CDR1 SGHVS, CDR2 FNYEAQ. The CDR3 loop reads CASSLAGTGAYEQYF. The CDR3 nucleotides read TGTGCCAGCAGCTTAGCTGGGACAGGGGCCTACGAGCAGTACTTC.

This clonotype has more than one count but fewer than ten. The V gene is TRBV28, the J gene TRBJ2-7, with D perhaps being TRBD1 or TRBD2 (5 bases each). Trimming shortened V by 3 bases and J by 0 bases, and 9 bases separated the two germline ends. In germline, CDR1 is MDHEN, CDR2 SYDVKM. The CDR3 is made up of 14 amino acids. CDR3 in amino acids: CASSFAGSSYEQYF. CDR3 in DNA: TGTGCCAGCAGTTTTGCAGGGAGCTCCTACGAGCAGTACTTC.

This chain uses TRBV12-3 or TRBV12-4 with TRBJ2-1; perhaps TRBD1 as D (6 bases). The CDR3 consists of 13 residues. V lost 6 bases to trimming and J lost 12 bases, with 18 bases between them. The CDR3: CASRAPDRSGQFF. CDR3 coding DNA: TGTGCCAGCAGGGCCCCCGACAGGAGCGGGCAGTTCTTC.

Written as DNA, the CDR3 is TGTGCCAGCTCACCACATTCGCTCGGGGAATACAGGGGATCAGGCAATGAGCAGTTCTTC. This gives the protein CASSPHSLGEYRGSGNEQFF. The V call is TRBV18, the J call TRBJ2-1, with 7 bases that match TRBD1. CDR1 is KGHSH, CDR2 LQKENI, per germline. V shed 1 base, J shed 6 bases, and the junction held 21 bases outside the gene matches. This CDR3 is 20 amino acids long.

The chain is built from TRBV9 and TRBJ2-7; D possibly corresponds to TRBD2 (5 bases). Germline CDR1 SGDLS, CDR2 YYNGEE. V was trimmed by 3 bases and J by 5 bases, leaving 6 bases between them. CDR3 length equals 11 residues. The CDR3 reads CASSGGHEQYF. In DNA form, the CDR3 reads TGTGCCAGCAGCGGAGGGCACGAGCAGTACTTC.

The genes are TRBV7-2 and TRBJ2-7; 10 bases agree with TRBD1. V lost 3 bases, J lost 7 bases, and 6 bases stayed unmatched. The CDR3 extends over 14 amino acids. Germline loops: CDR1 SGHTA, CDR2 FQGNSA. CDR3 sequence (DNA): TGTGCCAGCAGCTTCGGGACAGGGGAGGATGAGCAGTACTTC. Encoded protein: CASSFGTGEDEQYF.